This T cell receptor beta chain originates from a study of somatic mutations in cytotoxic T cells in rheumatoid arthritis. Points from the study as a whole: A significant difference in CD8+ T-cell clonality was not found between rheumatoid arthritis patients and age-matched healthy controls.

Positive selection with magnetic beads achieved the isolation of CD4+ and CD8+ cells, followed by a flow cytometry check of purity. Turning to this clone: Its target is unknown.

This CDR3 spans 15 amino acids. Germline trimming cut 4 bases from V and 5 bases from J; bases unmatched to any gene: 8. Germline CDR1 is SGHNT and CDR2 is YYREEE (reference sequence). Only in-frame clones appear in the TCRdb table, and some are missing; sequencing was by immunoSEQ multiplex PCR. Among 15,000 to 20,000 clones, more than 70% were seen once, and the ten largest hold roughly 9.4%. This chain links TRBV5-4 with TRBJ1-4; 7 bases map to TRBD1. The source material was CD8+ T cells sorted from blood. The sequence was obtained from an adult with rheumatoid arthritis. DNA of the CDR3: TGTGCCAGCAGCCCAGAACAGGGGTCGAATGAAAAACTGTTTTTT. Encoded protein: CASSPEQGSNEKLFF.